What follows describes a single TCR beta chain. As handled by the study authors: Reference gene primer amplification in the assay estimated nucleated cell counts. Some clones are missing from TCRdb's copy, which holds only in-frame ones; the method was immunoSEQ multiplex PCR. That table supplies the V and J calls and clone size; D and trimming were determined from the DNA. Seen here are 220,000 or so clones, approximately 77% observed once, and the top ten hold about 3.8%. Per germline, CDR1 GTSNPN and CDR2 SVGIG (reference sequence). The CDR3 runs to 12 residues. Trimming left V 2 bases short and J 5 bases short, with 9 bases between. This sample is drawn from a study of blood T cell repertoires in COVID-19. About the study: Sample material is recorded as cDNA or gDNA derived from T cells, B-cell-depleted T cells, or PBMCs.

The sequencing input was peripheral blood. The genes are TRBV30 and TRBJ1-2; TRBD1 is a possible D gene (6 bases). The receptor was isolated from a woman of 80 years or more with acute or convalescent COVID-19. CDR3 nucleotide sequence: TGTGCCTGGAGTACAGGACAGTATGGCTACACCTTC. It translates to CAWSTGQYGYTF.